This record looks at one T cell receptor beta chain sequence and its context. The sample holds one count of this clonotype. Which antigen it targets is not known. No base quality information exists; no much larger clone differs at one position. A read on its own is weak evidence. The data originate from a study of CD8+CD57+ T cells in acquired aplastic anemia (dated by TCRdb to between 2018 and 2020). In the study overall: DNA extracted from sorted CD4+ and CD8+ cells had a mean of about 3.3 ug, with a range of about 0.2 to 30 ug. CD8+CD57+ expansion was defined as a frequency above the mean frequency observed in healthy subjects. The study at large found these results: Although 25 to 30 CD8+ CDR3 sequences were shared by patients and controls, these sequences appeared highly expressed in patients and within the immunodominant clones of patients. CD8+ Simpson's diversity did not differ significantly between patients and healthy controls (P=0.060).

Genomic DNA served as template for TCR beta VDJ combination and CDR3 sequence profiling. An Illumina HiSeq 2000 was used for TCR repertoire sequencing. In the authors' own workflow: TRBV/TRBJ rearrangement plots, CDR3 size and DJ length profiles, and Simpson's diversity index were used to evaluate the repertoires. The most abundant DNA sequence in the deep sequencing data was taken as the immunodominant clone. CDR3 amino acid sequences were screened for sharing across subjects and compared with published repertoires and the VDJdb database. TCRdb itself trimmed the public reads at Q25 with fastp, ran MiXCR and retained productive beta chains. Rows are combined by CDR3 protein, so each entry shows the most common genes and DNA. TCRdb, not the authors, supplied the V and J calls. The sample contains approximately 98,000 distinct CDR3 sequences, about 63% of them found a single time. 55% to 65% of the sample is taken by the ten largest.

V sheds 6 bases and J sheds 5 bases, leaving 17 bases between their ends. The cysteine opens and the phenylalanine closes a CDR3 of 14 amino acids. Solely the CDR3 DNA is kept, with 42 bases framed from the first base. The germline V gene (reference sequence) sets CDR1 to DFQATT and CDR2 to SNEGSKA. Expansion of CD8+CD57+ cells had been shown by flow cytometry in the patients chosen for sequencing. All patients had severe acquired aplastic anemia diagnosed by International Study of Aplastic Anemia and Agranulocytosis and Camitta criteria. No therapy had been received by the patients at the time of blood sampling. In the study, sorted CD4+ and CD8+ blood T cells from patients with severe aplastic anemia and from healthy subjects underwent deep sequencing of TCR repertoires. Patients were enrolled in the USA under clinicaltrials.gov protocols 00001620, 01623167, 00001397, 00071045, 00081523 and 00961064. Ficoll-Paque density gradient centrifugation was used to isolate peripheral blood mononuclear cells. Before DNA extraction, CD4+ and CD8+ T cells were sorted with FACS or magnetic beads.

This chain is built from TRBV20-1 and TRBJ2-1; the D call is tentative, TRBD1 or TRBD2, as each matches 6 bases. Input material: sorted CD4+, CD8+, or CD8+CD57+ T cells (not recorded which) from PBMCs. This TCR came from a human donor with aplastic anemia. The CDR3 reads as follows: CSAQKGGSDNEQFF. Here is the DNA: TGCAGTGCCCAAAAGGGGGGTTCCGACAATGAGCAGTTCTTC.